This TCR beta chain was profiled in a study of post-analysis software for immune sequencing data. Findings of the study overall: Those samples that were prepared in the same batch co-clustered strongly by F measure. Elevated frequency relative to controls characterized four to six TRBV segments in patients, TRBV5-6, TRBV5-1 and TRBV20-1 among them. Versus controls, multiple sclerosis patients showed significantly lower diversity (normalized Chao1).

This clonotype was recorded a few times. Its antigen is undetermined. This CDR3 spans 16 amino acids. Trimming cost V 5 bases and J 6 bases, with 23 bases left between them. Germline V gene sequence: CDR1 SEHNR, CDR2 FQNEAQ (reference sequence). The authors incorporated unique molecular identifiers into the TCR beta cDNA libraries. Starting from roughly 1 to 10 million T cells, the study yielded hundreds of thousands of cDNA molecules. TCRdb ran MiXCR on the PCR reads and lists one entry per CDR3 protein. The sample lists hundreds of thousands of distinct CDR3 sequences, approximately 30% occurring once.

J is TRBJ2-7 and V is TRBV7-9, with D tentatively TRBD1 or TRBD2 (5 bases each). The sequence came from a girl aged 10-17 years with multiple sclerosis. Material: blood. CDR3 nucleotide sequence: TGTGCCAGCAGCCATCGGCCGGGCAGGGAGACCTGCGAGCAGTACTTC. This encodes CASSHRPGRETCEQYF.